This entry is about one TCR beta chain. TCRdb redid the calling of the 5' RACE reads with MiXCR, one entry per CDR3 protein. The sample has a few hundred thousand distinct CDR3 sequences; approximately 8% are singletons. V shed 4 bases, J shed 5 bases, and the junction held 6 bases outside the gene matches. Germline V gene data show CDR1 as GTSNPN and CDR2 as SVGIG (reference sequence). This CDR3 region has 15 residues. This entry is derived from a study of T cells after yellow fever vaccination. Material: PBMCs, obtained about 41 days after the first yellow fever vaccination. The rearrangement links TRBV30 to TRBJ2-1; the match to TRBD1 covers 12 bases. The sequence was collected from a man aged 18 to 30 who received the YFV17D yellow fever vaccine. This CDR3 reads CAWNGDRGRNNEQFF. As DNA, the CDR3 is TGTGCCTGGAACGGGGACAGGGGGCGAAACAATGAGCAGTTCTTC.